Presented here are 6 T cell receptor beta chains from one specimen sequenced in a study of CDR3 diversity in severe acne. MiXCR, run by TCRdb on the PCR reads, gives a single entry per CDR3 protein. The sample contains 100,000 or so distinct CDR3 sequences, 51% of which appear only once. Sequences were obtained from blood. The origin of the receptors is a male donor with acne.

The rearrangement joins TRBV7-6 to TRBJ1-1; D unresolved. Trimming removed 2 bases at V and 0 bases at J, with 19 bases between. The CDR3 length is 18 residues. CDR1 is SGHVS, CDR2 FNYEAQ, per germline. The CDR3 region is CASSLFSPWSVLNTEAFF. The CDR3 DNA reads TGTGCCAGCAGCTTATTTTCCCCCTGGTCAGTATTGAACACTGAAGCTTTCTTT.

Here the CDR3 reads CASSLTGEDEQFF. CDR3 coding DNA: TGTGCCAGCAGCTTAACAGGGGAAGATGAGCAGTTCTTC. The chain links TRBV7-9 to TRBJ2-1; TRBD1 aligns across 7 bases. The CDR3 loop spans 13 amino acids. The V gene's germline CDR1 is SEHNR and CDR2 FQNEAQ (reference sequence). J lost 8 bases, V lost 2 bases, and 3 bases had no gene match.

This clonotype was seen once. The chain joins TRBV9 to TRBJ2-2; D is undetermined. V shed 3 bases and J shed 4 bases, with 7 bases lying between them. This CDR3 contains 13 residues. CDR1 is SGDLS and CDR2 is YYNGEE in the germline V gene. This CDR3 reads CASSGIGTGELFF. In DNA form, the CDR3 reads TGTGCCAGCAGCGGGATTGGCACCGGGGAGCTGTTTTTT.

J is TRBJ1-4 and V is TRBV10-3; 8 nucleotides align to TRBD1. CDR1 and CDR2 from the germline V gene are ENHRY and SYGVKD. This CDR3 is 17 amino acids long. With 0 bases clipped from V and 4 bases from J, the junction kept 7 bases outside the gene matches. The CDR3 nucleotides read TGTGCCATCAGTGAGTCAAGCGGCAGGGGGCTTAATGAAAAACTGTTTTTT. Amino acid sequence: CAISESSGRGLNEKLFF.

A word on this clonotype: Since no conserved phenylalanine or tryptophan closes the CDR3, a read error is the likely cause. The gene calls are TRBV19 and TRBJ1-2, with a possible D match to TRBD1 (6 bases). Per germline, CDR1 LNHDA and CDR2 SQIVND (reference sequence). V shed 8 bases and J shed 5 bases, with 12 bases lying between them. The length of the CDR3 is 12 residues. CDR3 loop: CASDTGNYGYTL. CDR3 bases: TGTGCCAGTGATACAGGGAATTATGGCTACACCCTC.

This clonotype was recorded at least ten times. The rearrangement joins TRBV6-2 or TRBV6-3 to TRBJ1-2; D not resolved. With 5 bases removed from V and 6 bases from J, the gap between germline ends came to 19 bases. This CDR3 is built from 15 residues. Per the germline V gene, CDR1 is MNHEY and CDR2 is SVGEGT. The CDR3 region has the DNA TGTGCCAGCAGTCTTACGTTAACAGTGAACAATGGCTACACCTTC. Amino acid sequence: CASSLTLTVNNGYTF.